The 15 T cell receptor beta chains below were found in one sample sequenced in a study of CD8 T cells in Susac syndrome (dated by TCRdb to between 2018 and 2021). Libraries were built with the immunoSEQ multiplex PCR assay. RNA was extracted with the RNeasy kit and 0.5 to 1 ug was reverse transcribed using random hexamers. Using fastp at Q25 and MiXCR, TCRdb reprocessed the public reads and kept productive beta chains. Each entry merges the rows of one CDR3 protein and shows their most common DNA and genes. In all, the sample holds approximately 160,000 distinct CDR3 sequences, and over 85% of those were seen once. 0.13% of the sample rests with the top ten. The sample comprised CD4+ T cells from PBMCs. All receptors come from a human donor in good health.

V and J are TRBV14 and TRBJ2-1, with TRBD2 matching 8 bases. J gave up 8 bases and V 3 bases, and 12 bases lay outside the gene matches. Per the germline V gene, CDR1 is SGHDN and CDR2 is FVKESK. This CDR3 comprises 16 residues. DNA of the CDR3: TGTGCCAGCAGCCAGCACTTCCGGGGGGGCCGTTATGAGCAGTTCTTC. Translation: CASSQHFRGGRYEQFF.

V is TRBV20-1 and J is TRBJ2-2; tentatively, D is TRBD2 (5 bases). CDR1 is DFQATT and CDR2 is SNEGSKA in the germline V gene (reference sequence). Deletions cut 6 bases from V and 7 bases from J, with 12 bases between. The CDR3 covers 12 residues. CDR3 DNA: TGCAGTGCCCCGGGATTAGGCGGGGAGCTGTTTTTT. Protein sequence: CSAPGLGGELFF.

This chain uses TRBV3-1 with TRBJ1-6, with unresolved D. This CDR3 is 12 amino acids long. CDR1 and CDR2 from the germline V gene are LGHDT and YNNKEL (reference sequence). V was shortened by 5 bases and J by 13 bases, with 12 bases between the two germline ends. Here the CDR3 DNA reads TGTGCCAGCAGCTCGTCGCAGACGCCCCTCCACTTT. Encoded protein: CASSSSQTPLHF.

This rearrangement joins TRBV20-1 to TRBJ1-5, with 9 bases fitting TRBD1. V trimming: 6 bases; J trimming: 6 bases; junction bases outside the gene matches: 9. The germline V gene encodes CDR1 DFQATT and CDR2 SNEGSKA (reference sequence). The CDR3 has 14 amino acids. Here the CDR3 reads CSAGPGQGRQPQHF. The CDR3 nucleotides read TGCAGTGCCGGACCGGGACAGGGACGTCAGCCCCAGCATTTT.

This chain joins TRBV5-4 and TRBJ1-3; 7 bases are a match to TRBD1. This CDR3 spans 14 amino acids. The ends lost 0 bases at V and 4 bases at J; junction bases unmatched: 1. The germline V gene has CDR1 SGHNT and CDR2 YYREEE (reference sequence). In DNA, the CDR3 is TGTGCCAGCAGCTTGGGACAGGGCGGAAACACCATATATTTT. Its protein product is CASSLGQGGNTIYF.

This rearrangement joins TRBV7-6 to TRBJ2-5, with D possibly being TRBD1 (7 bases). Germline V gene data show CDR1 as SGHVS and CDR2 as FNYEAQ. Trimming removed 5 bases from V and 5 bases from J, with 15 bases in between. There are 14 residues in the CDR3. The CDR3, as DNA: TGTGCCAGCAGCCCCAGGGGGGCCGGGGAGACCCAGTACTTC. Its translation: CASSPRGAGETQYF.

CDR3 nucleotides: TGCAGTGCTCCAACATTCTCGGGGTGGGTCACAGATACGCAGTATTTT. This gives the protein CSAPTFSGWVTDTQYF. This chain links TRBV20-1 with TRBJ2-3; D is perhaps TRBD2 (5 bases). The V and J ends lost 5 bases and 2 bases respectively, with 20 bases between them. The germline V gene encodes CDR1 DFQATT and CDR2 SNEGSKA (reference sequence). This CDR3 is 16 amino acids long.

The chain employs TRBV7-6 and TRBJ2-2, with D possibly being TRBD1 (5 bases). In germline, CDR1 is SGHVS, CDR2 FNYEAQ. The CDR3 covers 13 residues. Trimming removed 5 bases from V and 8 bases from J, with 12 bases in between. CDR3 sequence reads: CASSATVAGELFF. The CDR3 coding sequence is TGTGCCAGCAGCGCGACAGTCGCAGGGGAGCTGTTTTTT. The complete variable domain, with remaining parts taken from reference TRBV7-6 and TRBJ2-2, reads GAGVSQSPRYKVTKRGQDVALRCDPISGHVSLYWYRQALGQGPEFLTYFNYEAQQDKSGLPNDRFSAERPEGSISTLTIQRTEQRDSAMYRCASSATVAGELFFGEGSRLTVL.

The chain is built from TRBV5-1 and TRBJ1-2, with D possibly TRBD1 on 6 matching bases. The V end lost 7 bases, the J end lost 0 bases, and 13 bases lay between the germline ends. CDR3 size: 14 residues. Germline V gene sequence: CDR1 SGHRS, CDR2 YFSETQ. CDR3 in amino acids: CASAVQGANYGYTF. As DNA, the CDR3 is TGCGCCAGCGCGGTACAGGGAGCTAACTATGGCTACACCTTC.

This clonotype is a singleton in its sample. The genes are TRBV9 and TRBJ2-2; TRBD1 aligns across 7 bases. Trimming took 2 bases from V and 3 from J; bases not matched to a gene: 7. Germline CDR1 and CDR2: SGDLS and YYNGEE. CDR3 length: 16 amino acids. CDR3 loop: CASSVRGTSDTGELFF. CDR3 coding DNA: TGTGCCAGCAGCGTCAGGGGGACATCCGACACCGGGGAGCTGTTTTTT.

The chain employs TRBV3-1 and TRBJ2-7, with 8 bases fitting TRBD2. Germline loops: CDR1 LGHDT, CDR2 YNNKEL (reference sequence). The CDR3 sequence is 15 residues long. Unmatched junction bases numbered 5, after V lost 1 base and J lost 3 bases. CDR3 DNA: TGTGCCAGCAGCCAAGGGAGCGGGGGCGTCTACGAGCAGTACTTC. Translated, it gives CASSQGSGGVYEQYF.

This chain joins TRBV20-1 and TRBJ2-7; weak D call: TRBD1 (6 bases). The CDR3 extends over 12 amino acids. Trimming shortened V by 1 base and J by 4 bases, and 8 bases separated the two germline ends. From germline, CDR1 is DFQATT and CDR2 SNEGSKA (reference sequence). The CDR3 coding sequence is TGCAGTGCTAGAGGAAGGGGGTACGAGCAGTACTTC. It translates to CSARGRGYEQYF.

This clonotype appeared a single time. In nucleotides, the CDR3 is TGTGCCAGCTCTGTGGGGACAGCAAATTCACCCCTCCACTTT. It is translated as CASSVGTANSPLHF. J is TRBJ1-6 and V is TRBV18, with TRBD1 matching over 7 bases. J lost 7 bases, V lost 6 bases, and 6 bases had no gene match. The CDR3 is 14 amino acids. Per the germline V gene, CDR1 is KGHSH and CDR2 is LQKENI.

This rearrangement joins TRBV7-3 to TRBJ1-6; D possibly corresponds to TRBD1 (5 bases). V was clipped by 5 bases and J by 6 bases, with 8 bases between them. Germline values: CDR1 SGHTA, CDR2 FQGTGA. CDR3 length: 13 residues. The CDR3 DNA follows: TGTGCCAGCAGCCGACAGCCTAATTCACCCCTCCACTTT. Translated, it gives CASSRQPNSPLHF.

The chain joins TRBV7-3 to TRBJ2-2; D is undetermined. This CDR3 is built from 14 residues. From germline, CDR1 is SGHTA and CDR2 FQGTGA. The ends were cut back, 5 bases at V and 4 bases at J, with 11 bases in the middle. Here the CDR3 reads CASSTRTVTGELFF. For the CDR3, the DNA is TGTGCCAGCAGCACCCGGACGGTCACCGGGGAGCTGTTTTTT. The whole variable domain, filled in from reference TRBV7-3 and TRBJ2-2, reads GAGVSQTPSNKVTEKGKYVELRCDPISGHTALYWYRQSLGQGPEFLIYFQGTGAADDSGLPNDRFFAVRPEGSVSTLKIQRTERGDSAVYLCASSTRTVTGELFFGEGSRLTVL.